The 30 T cell receptor beta chains in this list originate from one sample, sequenced in a study of T cell responses to AZD1222 COVID-19 vaccine. The repertoire was sequenced with immunoSEQ multiplex PCR; TCRdb's copy has only in-frame clones and lacks some. In the table there are 140,000 to 150,000 clones, roughly nine tenths of which are singletons. Sequenced material: peripheral blood, taken 28 days after the second AZD1222 dose. Every receptor here comes from an adult who received the AZD1222 COVID-19 vaccine.

The chain recombines TRBV18 with TRBJ2-2; D call uncertain. Germline CDR1 reads KGHSH; CDR2 reads LQKENI. Trimming removed 2 bases at V and 4 bases at J, with 11 bases between. The CDR3 spans 15 residues. The CDR3 bases are TGTGCCAGCTCACCATTGTCAGTTAGCACCGGGGAGCTGTTTTTT. Protein product: CASSPLSVSTGELFF.

The genes are TRBV5-6 and TRBJ1-4; perhaps TRBD1 as D (5 bases). This CDR3 region has 15 residues. Germline loops: CDR1 SGHDT, CDR2 YYEEEE. Between the trimmed V and J ends, which lost 3 bases and 7 bases, there was a span of 16 bases. As DNA, the CDR3 is TGTGCCAGCAGCTGGGGCAGGGTGGCGGGTGAAAAACTGTTTTTT. Its translation: CASSWGRVAGEKLFF. The full variable domain, its missing parts supplied by reference TRBV5-6 and TRBJ1-4, is DAGVTQSPTHLIKTRGQQVTLRCSPKSGHDTVSWYQQALGQGPQFIFQYYEEEERQRGNFPDRFSGHQFPNYSSELNVNALLLGDSALYLCASSWGRVAGEKLFFGSGTQLSVL.

This chain links TRBV4-1 with TRBJ1-1; D uncertain. The CDR3 consists of 16 residues. CDR1 is MGHRA and CDR2 is YSYEKL in the germline V gene. V was cut by 1 base and J by 0 bases, with 12 bases left in between. CDR3 DNA sequence: TGCGCCAGCAGCCAAGGTCCGGCCAAACTGAACACTGAAGCTTTCTTT. Translated: CASSQGPAKLNTEAFF.

The chain has TRBV5-6 and TRBJ2-7; D is ambiguous. CDR1 is SGHDT and CDR2 is YYEEEE in the germline V gene. Trimming stripped 0 bases from V and 1 base from J, with 5 bases between. This CDR3 is 13 amino acids long. CDR3 protein: CASSLAVSYEQYF. As DNA, the CDR3 is TGTGCCAGCAGCTTGGCCGTATCCTACGAGCAGTACTTC.

The chain is built from TRBV7-9 and TRBJ1-6, with 7 bases matching TRBD1. The length of the CDR3 is 16 residues. Unmatched junction bases numbered 10, after V lost 4 bases and J lost 7 bases. The germline V gene encodes CDR1 SEHNR and CDR2 FQNEAQ (reference sequence). CDR3 loop: CASSYARTGGNSPLHF. For the CDR3, the DNA is TGTGCCAGCAGCTACGCCCGGACAGGAGGAAATTCACCCCTCCACTTT.

This clone is a singleton in its sample. At one end, the junction sequence differs from germline, possibly due to a read error. The V gene is TRBV19, the J gene TRBJ2-7; TRBD1 agrees at 9 bases. Germline loops: CDR1 LNHDA, CDR2 SQIVND (reference sequence). CDR3 length: 15 residues. CDR3 loop: CASSGRDRDAYGQYF. CDR3 DNA sequence: TGTGCCAGTAGTGGACGGGACAGGGATGCATACGGGCAGTACTTC.

V usage is TRBV19 and J usage is TRBJ2-6, with D possibly being TRBD2 (6 bases). The length of the CDR3 is 17 residues. The V end lost 3 bases, the J end lost 2 bases, and 14 bases lay between the germline ends. In germline, CDR1 is LNHDA, CDR2 SQIVND (reference sequence). Here the CDR3 DNA reads TGTGCCAGTAGTATCTCAAGGAGGGCCCCTGGGGCCAACGTCCTGACTTTC. Its translation is CASSISRRAPGANVLTF. Variable domain in full (rest from reference TRBV19 and TRBJ2-6): DGGITQSPKYLFRKEGQNVTLSCEQNLNHDAMYWYRQDPGQGLRLIYYSQIVNDFQKGDIAEGYSVSREKKESFPLTVTSAQKNPTAFYLCASSISRRAPGANVLTFGAGSRLTVL.

This chain connects TRBV7-2 to TRBJ1-1, with a weak D call TRBD1 (5 bases). CDR1 and CDR2 from the germline V gene are SGHTA and FQGNSA. The CDR3 totals 15 residues. The V end was cut by 3 bases, the J end by 1 base, with 12 bases between. For the CDR3, the DNA is TGTGCCAGCAGCTTCAGGGTCAGCCCGAACACTGAAGCTTTCTTT. This codes for CASSFRVSPNTEAFF.

To note about this clone: An end of the junction differs from the germline gene, which may be a read error. This chain uses TRBV7-7 with TRBJ1-2; 8 bases match TRBD1. Germline assignment: CDR1 SSHAT and CDR2 FNYEAQ (reference sequence). The CDR3 runs to 16 residues. The CDR3 DNA sequence: TGTGCTAGCAGCTTAGCGGGGACGACAGGGGAGAATGGCTACACCTTC. Protein sequence: CASSLAGTTGENGYTF. Full variable domain (missing parts from reference TRBV7-7 and TRBJ1-2): GAGVSQSPRYKVTKRGQDVTLRCDPISSHATLYWYQQALGQGPEFLTYFNYEAQPDKSGLPSDRFSAERPEGSISTLTIQRTEQRDSAMYRCASSLAGTTGENGYTFGSGTRLTVV.

The chain is built from TRBV7-9 and TRBJ1-1; TRBD1 might be the D (5 bases). The CDR3 is 13 residues long. V was clipped by 6 bases and J by 1 base, with 9 bases between them. Germline loops: CDR1 SEHNR, CDR2 FQNEAQ (reference sequence). This chain's CDR3 is CASSQTENTEAFF. The CDR3 region has the DNA TGTGCCAGCAGTCAGACAGAGAACACTGAAGCTTTCTTT.

The V call is TRBV4-3, the J call TRBJ2-7; 10 bases map to TRBD2. This CDR3 is 18 amino acids long. Trimming at V came to 0 bases and at J to 5 bases, leaving 13 bases not matched to a gene. Germline CDR1 reads LGHNA; CDR2 reads YSLEER. CDR3 in amino acids: CASSQDAPLAGDRDEQYF. The CDR3 region has the DNA TGCGCCAGCAGCCAAGACGCCCCCCTAGCGGGAGATCGCGACGAGCAGTACTTC.

This sequence joins TRBV2 and TRBJ1-4; D call uncertain. This CDR3 region has 15 residues. V gave up 9 bases and J gave up 3 bases, with 17 bases separating them. Germline V gives CDR1 SNHLY, CDR2 FYNNEI. CDR3 sequence (DNA): TGTGCCAGAAGCGACACAAACGAGGCTAATGAAAAACTGTTTTTT. Encoded protein: CARSDTNEANEKLFF.

This chain uses TRBV7-2 with TRBJ2-5; D call uncertain. The ends were cut back, 5 bases at V and 1 base at J, with 8 bases in the middle. Germline values: CDR1 SGHTA, CDR2 FQGNSA. The CDR3 length is 13 residues. CDR3 in amino acids: CASSRRTQETQYF. The CDR3 DNA follows: TGTGCCAGCAGCCGCCGGACCCAAGAGACCCAGTACTTC.

The J gene is TRBJ2-7, the V gene TRBV28; a weak D match, TRBD2 (5 bases). V was cut by 8 bases and J by 5 bases, with 16 bases left in between. This CDR3 has 13 residues. CDR1 MDHEN and CDR2 SYDVKM come from the germline V gene. The CDR3 region is CASLGVGPNEQYF. Here the CDR3 DNA reads TGTGCCAGCCTCGGGGTAGGCCCGAACGAGCAGTACTTC. The complete variable domain, with remaining parts taken from reference TRBV28 and TRBJ2-7, reads DVKVTQSSRYLVKRTGEKVFLECVQDMDHENMFWYRQDPGLGLRLIYFSYDVKMKEKGDIPEGYSVSREKKERFSLILESASTNQTSMYLCASLGVGPNEQYFGPGTRLTVT.

The chain links TRBV29-1 to TRBJ1-4; 7 nucleotides match TRBD1. Germline assignment: CDR1 SQVTM and CDR2 ANQGSEA. The J segment lost 8 bases and the V segment lost 4 bases, leaving 7 bases of the junction unmatched. The CDR3 has 13 residues. CDR3 bases: TGCAGCGTTGGCGCAGGGGGGGAAGAAAAACTGTTTTTT. Protein product: CSVGAGGEEKLFF.

The chain joins TRBV5-3 to TRBJ1-5, with D hard to call. TRBV5-3 is marked as an open reading frame, function uncertain. The CDR3 spans 15 residues. V lost 0 bases, J lost 5 bases, and 12 bases lay in between. CDR3 sequence (DNA): TGTGCCAGAAGCTTGGCGGCAGACCAAGATCAGCCCCAGCATTTT. Its translation is CARSLAADQDQPQHF.

The chain uses TRBV6-2 or TRBV6-3 and TRBJ2-1, with D possibly being TRBD2 (6 bases). Germline V gene lookup returns CDR1 MNHEY and CDR2 SVGEGT. The V end lost 4 bases, the J end lost 3 bases, and 16 bases lay between the germline ends. This CDR3 is 16 amino acids long. The CDR3 DNA reads TGTGCCAGCAGTTCTCGGCGGGAAGTGGACTACAATGAGCAGTTCTTC. Translation gives CASSSRREVDYNEQFF.

The gene calls are TRBV11-3 and TRBJ2-2; 10 bases line up with TRBD2. The CDR3 length is 18 residues. The V gene's germline CDR1 is SGHNT and CDR2 YENEEA. V lost 0 bases, J lost 4 bases, and 8 bases stayed unmatched. CDR3 nucleotides: TGTGCCAGCAGCTTAGATCGGGCTAGCGGGAGTATCACCGGGGAGCTGTTTTTT. Its protein product is CASSLDRASGSITGELFF. The complete variable domain, with remaining parts taken from reference TRBV11-3 and TRBJ2-2, reads EAGVVQSPRYKIIEKKQPVAFWCNPISGHNTLYWYLQNLGQGPELLIRYENEEAVDDSQLPKDRFSAERLKGVDSTLKIQPAELGDSAVYLCASSLDRASGSITGELFFGEGSRLTVL.

The chain uses TRBV30 and TRBJ1-5; no clear D gene. This CDR3 contains 13 residues. Trimming stripped 3 bases from V and 8 bases from J, with 14 bases between. CDR1 is GTSNPN and CDR2 is SVGIG in the germline V gene (reference sequence). CDR3 nucleotide sequence: TGTGCCTGGAGCGTCGCCCATGGAGAGCCCCAGCATTTT. The encoded protein is CAWSVAHGEPQHF. Drawing the rest from reference TRBV30 and TRBJ1-5, the complete variable domain is SQTIHQWPATLVQPVGSPLSLECTVEGTSNPNLYWYRQAAGRGLQLLFYSVGIGQISSEVPQNLSASRPQDRQFILSSKKLLLSDSGFYLCAWSVAHGEPQHFGDGTRLSIL.

The chain is built from TRBV7-9 and TRBJ2-7, with a possible D match to TRBD1 (6 bases). V shed 3 bases and J shed 0 bases, with 15 bases lying between them. Germline loops: CDR1 SEHNR, CDR2 FQNEAQ (reference sequence). The CDR3 covers 16 residues. In DNA, the CDR3 is TGTGCCAGCAGCTTTGCCCCGGGACACCCCTCCTACGAGCAGTACTTC. Translating it yields CASSFAPGHPSYEQYF.

The V gene is TRBV24-1, the J gene TRBJ2-1, with D uncertain. The V gene's germline CDR1 is KGHDR and CDR2 SFDVKD. The V and J ends lost 0 bases and 10 bases respectively, with 6 bases between them. The CDR3 runs to 12 residues. The CDR3 sequence: CATSDLTAEQFF. CDR3 coding DNA: TGTGCCACCAGTGATTTGACGGCAGAGCAGTTCTTC.

The chain is built from TRBV27 and TRBJ1-1; no reliable D call. The V end lost 4 bases, the J end lost 5 bases, and 11 bases lay between the germline ends. The CDR3 spans 13 residues. Germline V gene data show CDR1 as MNHEY and CDR2 as SMNVEV (reference sequence). CDR3 DNA sequence: TGTGCCAGCAGTTCCGGACTCCTAACTGAAGCTTTCTTT. This translates into CASSSGLLTEAFF.

The chain combines TRBV30 with TRBJ2-3, with D perhaps TRBD1 (5 bases). Germline assignment: CDR1 GTSNPN and CDR2 SVGIG (reference sequence). Trimming took off 2 bases at V and 2 bases at J, with 11 bases between the two ends. This CDR3 is 14 amino acids long. The CDR3 region is CAWSFQGFTDTQYF. The CDR3 DNA reads TGTGCCTGGAGTTTCCAGGGATTCACAGATACGCAGTATTTT.

The chain combines TRBV3-1 (or the pseudogene TRBV3-2) with TRBJ1-2, with 7 bases identical to TRBD1. The CDR3 sequence is 17 residues long. Looked up from germline, CDR1 is LGHDT and CDR2 is YNNKEL (reference sequence). The V gene end was trimmed by 9 bases and the J gene end by 4 bases; junction bases not matched to a gene: 20. The CDR3 spells CASGKFGQGVVSYGYTF. As DNA, the CDR3 is TGTGCCAGTGGGAAATTCGGGCAGGGGGTAGTGAGCTATGGCTACACCTTC.

The chain has TRBV5-6 and TRBJ1-1, with D tentatively TRBD1 (6 bases). V was clipped by 4 bases and J by 0 bases, with 13 bases between them. The V gene's germline CDR1 is SGHDT and CDR2 YYEEEE. This CDR3 region has 15 residues. CDR3 protein: CASSIKDRLNTEAFF. CDR3 nucleotide sequence: TGTGCCAGCAGCATCAAAGACAGGCTGAACACTGAAGCTTTCTTT.

The J gene is TRBJ1-3, the V gene TRBV18, with D perhaps matching TRBD1 (6 bases). Trimming shortened V by 1 base and J by 0 bases, and 13 bases separated the two germline ends. The CDR3 contains 17 residues. In germline, CDR1 is KGHSH, CDR2 LQKENI. Here the CDR3 reads CASSPRQAVSSGNTIYF. CDR3 DNA sequence: TGTGCCAGCTCACCACGACAGGCAGTATCCTCTGGAAACACCATATATTTT.

J is TRBJ1-1 and V is TRBV30; the D is unclear. This CDR3 spans 14 amino acids. The germline CDR1 and CDR2 sequences are GTSNPN and SVGIG (reference sequence). V was clipped by 5 bases and J by 5 bases, with 18 bases between them. The CDR3 sequence: CAWGGRNLRTEAFF. CDR3 nucleotides: TGTGCCTGGGGAGGACGAAACCTTCGGACTGAAGCTTTCTTT.

The rearrangement links TRBV7-2 to TRBJ2-5, with 8 bases fitting TRBD2. The CDR3 extends over 15 amino acids. Trimming removed 8 bases from V and 2 bases from J; junction bases left unmatched: 10. Germline CDR1 and CDR2: SGHTA and FQGNSA. The CDR3 here is CASSLGGAGQETQYF. The DNA for the CDR3 is TGTGCCAGCTCTCTCGGGGGGGCGGGACAAGAGACCCAGTACTTC.

The V gene is TRBV19, the J gene TRBJ1-2, with a weak D call TRBD1 (6 bases). In germline, CDR1 is LNHDA, CDR2 SQIVND (reference sequence). The length of the CDR3 is 16 residues. V gave up 5 bases and J gave up 8 bases, with 24 bases separating them. The CDR3 DNA reads TGTGCCAGTAGTCCCATCTTGGGAGGACAGTCCCGAGGCTACACCTTC. Protein sequence: CASSPILGGQSRGYTF.

The chain uses TRBV12-3 or TRBV12-4 and TRBJ1-1; no reliable D call. The CDR3 spans 13 residues. V was clipped by 2 bases and J by 2 bases, with 6 bases between them. The CDR3 reads CASSLNRNTEAFF. The DNA of the CDR3 is TGTGCCAGCAGTTTAAACAGAAACACTGAAGCTTTCTTT.